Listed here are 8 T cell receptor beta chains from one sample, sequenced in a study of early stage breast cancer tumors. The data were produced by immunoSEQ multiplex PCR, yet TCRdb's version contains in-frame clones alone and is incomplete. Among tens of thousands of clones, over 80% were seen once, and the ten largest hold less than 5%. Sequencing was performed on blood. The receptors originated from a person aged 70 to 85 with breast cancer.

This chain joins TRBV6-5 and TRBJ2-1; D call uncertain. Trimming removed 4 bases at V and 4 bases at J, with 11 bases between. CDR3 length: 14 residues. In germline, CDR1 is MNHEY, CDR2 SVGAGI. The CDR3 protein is CASSFKGVYNEQFF. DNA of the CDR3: TGTGCCAGCAGTTTCAAAGGAGTTTACAATGAGCAGTTCTTC.

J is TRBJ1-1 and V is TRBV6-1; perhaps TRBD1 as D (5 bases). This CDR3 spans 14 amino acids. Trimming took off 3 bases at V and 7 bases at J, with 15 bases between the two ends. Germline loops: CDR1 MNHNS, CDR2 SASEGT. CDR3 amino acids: CASSEAGVQSEAFF. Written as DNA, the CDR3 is TGTGCCAGCAGTGAGGCGGGGGTACAGAGTGAAGCTTTCTTT.

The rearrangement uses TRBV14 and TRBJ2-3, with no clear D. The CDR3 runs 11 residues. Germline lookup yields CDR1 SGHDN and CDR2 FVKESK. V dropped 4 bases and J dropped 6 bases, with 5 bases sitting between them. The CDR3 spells CASSRGDTQYF. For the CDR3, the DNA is TGTGCCAGCAGCCGAGGTGATACGCAGTATTTT.

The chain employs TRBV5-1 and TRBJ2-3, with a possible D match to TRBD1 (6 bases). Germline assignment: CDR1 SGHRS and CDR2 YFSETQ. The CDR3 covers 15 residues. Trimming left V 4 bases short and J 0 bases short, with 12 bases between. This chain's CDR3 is CASSAPTGSTDTQYF. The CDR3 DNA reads TGCGCCAGCAGCGCACCAACAGGGAGCACAGATACGCAGTATTTT.

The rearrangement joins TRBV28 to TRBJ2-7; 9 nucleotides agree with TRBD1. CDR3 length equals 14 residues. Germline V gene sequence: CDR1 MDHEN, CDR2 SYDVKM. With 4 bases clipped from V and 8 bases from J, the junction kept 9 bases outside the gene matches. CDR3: CASSYPPDRGKQYF. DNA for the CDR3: TGTGCCAGCAGTTACCCTCCGGACAGGGGAAAGCAGTACTTC.

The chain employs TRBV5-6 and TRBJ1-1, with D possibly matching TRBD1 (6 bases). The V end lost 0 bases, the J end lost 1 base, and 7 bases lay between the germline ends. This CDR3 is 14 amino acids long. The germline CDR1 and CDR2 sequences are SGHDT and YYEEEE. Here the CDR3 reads CASSLDRENTEAFF. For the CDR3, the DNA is TGTGCCAGCAGCTTGGACAGGGAGAACACTGAAGCTTTCTTT.

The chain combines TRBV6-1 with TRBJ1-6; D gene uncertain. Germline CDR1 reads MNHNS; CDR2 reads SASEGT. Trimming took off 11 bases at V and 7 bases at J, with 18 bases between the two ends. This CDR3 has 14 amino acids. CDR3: CAGSREVGNSPLHF. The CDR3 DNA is TGTGCCGGTTCACGGGAGGTGGGGAATTCACCCCTCCACTTT.

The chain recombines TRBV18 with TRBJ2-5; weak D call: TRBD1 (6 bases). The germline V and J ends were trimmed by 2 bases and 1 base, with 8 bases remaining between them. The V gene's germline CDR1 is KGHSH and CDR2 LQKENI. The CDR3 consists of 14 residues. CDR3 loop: CASSPGTPQETQYF. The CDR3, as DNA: TGTGCCAGCTCACCAGGGACACCCCAAGAGACCCAGTACTTC.